Shown below are 32 T cell receptor beta chains from a single sample sequenced in a study of response to subunit inactivated influenza vaccine. From the RT-PCR reads, TCRdb called clonotypes with MiXCR, one entry per CDR3 protein. Here the sample spans 300,000 to 350,000 distinct CDR3 sequences, roughly 20% being singletons. Specimen: PBMCs from blood, collected roughly 20 months after vaccination. Receptors originate from a man aged 45 to 75 who received an inactivated influenza vaccine.

This clonotype was seen only a few times. V gene TRBV4-2 combines with J gene TRBJ2-1; D remains unclear. V was trimmed by 1 base and J by 0 bases, leaving 13 bases between them. The CDR3 runs to 17 residues. Germline V CDR1 and CDR2: LGHNA, YNFKEQ. Here the CDR3 reads CASSQVRIQSSYNEQFF. CDR3 nucleotides: TGTGCCAGCAGCCAAGTCCGGATACAGAGCTCCTACAATGAGCAGTTCTTC.

The chain couples TRBV12-3 or TRBV12-4 to TRBJ2-3; 7 positions agree with TRBD2. V dropped 2 bases and J dropped 2; count of bases not matched to a gene: 4. The CDR3 has 15 residues. The CDR3 sequence is CASSLFGTTTDTQYF. As DNA, the CDR3 is TGTGCCAGCAGTTTATTTGGGACTACCACAGATACGCAGTATTTT.

This clonotype was observed a handful of times. V gene TRBV25-1 combines with J gene TRBJ1-6; the D is unclear. Germline V lookup: CDR1 MGHDK, CDR2 SYGVNS. The V end lost 6 bases, the J end lost 4 bases, and 13 bases lay between the germline ends. This CDR3 has 15 residues. In nucleotides, the CDR3 is TGTGCCAGCAGGCAGGACGGCTCTTATAATTCACCCCTCCACTTT. As protein: CASRQDGSYNSPLHF.

This clonotype was counted a few times. This rearrangement joins TRBV10-3 to TRBJ2-1; D is tentatively TRBD1 or TRBD2 (5 bases each). The length of the CDR3 is 16 residues. Trimming cost V 4 bases and J 3 bases, with 16 bases left between them. Germline V CDR1 and CDR2: ENHRY, SYGVKD. CDR3 DNA: TGTGCCATCAGTGTTAGTGGGGGATCAAACTACAATGAGCAGTTCTTC. Encoded protein: CAISVSGGSNYNEQFF.

The chain links TRBV5-6 to TRBJ1-6, with 9 positions matching TRBD1. This CDR3 comprises 15 residues. J gave up 6 bases and V 3 bases, and 4 bases lay outside the gene matches. CDR1 SGHDT and CDR2 YYEEEE come from the germline V gene. CDR3 amino acids: CASSSRTGANSPLHF. CDR3 DNA: TGTGCCAGCAGCTCTCGGACAGGGGCTAATTCACCCCTCCACTTT.

There are a few counts of this clonotype. The V and J genes are TRBV2 and TRBJ2-2; D might be TRBD1 (5 bases). This CDR3 is 17 amino acids long. V shed 8 bases and J shed 0 bases, with 19 bases lying between them. The germline gives CDR1 SNHLY, CDR2 FYNNEI. The CDR3 coding sequence is TGTGCCAGCGCTAAACTCAGGGAATTGTCGAACACCGGGGAGCTGTTTTTT. This translates into CASAKLRELSNTGELFF.

The chain has TRBV5-1 and TRBJ2-7; D is ambiguous. CDR3 length: 14 residues. The V end lost 0 bases, the J end lost 0 bases, and 7 bases lay between the germline ends. The germline V gene has CDR1 SGHRS and CDR2 YFSETQ. The CDR3 reads CASSLDGNSYEQYF. Written as DNA, the CDR3 is TGCGCCAGCAGCTTGGATGGCAACTCCTACGAGCAGTACTTC. Looking up the rest from reference TRBV5-1 and TRBJ2-7 gives the full variable domain: KAGVTQTPRYLIKTRGQQVTLSCSPISGHRSVSWYQQTPGQGLQFLFEYFSETQRNKGNFPGRFSGRQFSNSRSEMNVSTLELGDSALYLCASSLDGNSYEQYFGPGTRLTVT.

This rearrangement joins TRBV5-4 to TRBJ1-1; D is ambiguous. V lost 4 bases and J 0 bases, leaving 13 bases between the germline ends. The CDR3 covers 15 residues. The germline V gene encodes CDR1 SGHNT and CDR2 YYREEE (reference sequence). CDR3 loop: CASSPRAGMNTEAFF. DNA for the CDR3: TGTGCCAGCAGCCCTCGGGCGGGGATGAACACTGAAGCTTTCTTT.

There are a few counts of this clonotype. The chain's CDR3 is CASSFTGPTEAFF. The CDR3 DNA reads TGCGCCAGCAGCTTTACAGGACCCACTGAAGCTTTCTTT. This rearrangement joins TRBV5-1 to TRBJ1-1; D is possibly TRBD1 (5 bases). This CDR3 is 13 amino acids long. The germline V gene encodes CDR1 SGHRS and CDR2 YFSETQ. V was pared by 2 bases and J by 4 bases, with 9 bases between.

The rearrangement joins TRBV28 to TRBJ2-1; TRBD1 agrees at 7 bases. This CDR3 is built from 14 residues. Germline-derived CDR1 and CDR2 are MDHEN and SYDVKM. J lost 3 bases, V lost 7 bases, and 6 bases had no gene match. As DNA, the CDR3 is TGTGCCAGCACCCAGGGGGACAGCTACAATGAGCAGTTCTTC. This codes for CASTQGDSYNEQFF.

This clonotype was seen ten or more times. The chain couples TRBV5-1 to TRBJ1-4; D uncertain. Per germline, CDR1 SGHRS and CDR2 YFSETQ. V gave up 0 bases and J gave up 10 bases, with 13 bases separating them. This CDR3 region has 14 residues. CDR3 in DNA: TGCGCCAGCAGCTTGGATCCACGAGGAGGAAAACTGTTTTTT. Translating it yields CASSLDPRGGKLFF.

This clonotype appeared a single time. The chain couples TRBV25-1 to TRBJ2-6; D is unresolved. The CDR3 spans 14 residues. V lost 8 bases, J lost 1 base, and 9 bases lay in between. Germline V CDR1 and CDR2: MGHDK, SYGVNS. CDR3 region: CASGETSGANVLTF. CDR3 DNA: TGTGCCAGCGGGGAAACTTCTGGGGCCAACGTCCTGACTTTC.

A few counts support this clonotype. The chain has TRBV7-9 and TRBJ1-1; D gene uncertain. The CDR3 is 13 amino acids. The V and J ends lost 2 bases and 0 bases respectively, with 4 bases between them. CDR1 SEHNR and CDR2 FQNEAQ come from the germline V gene (reference sequence). CDR3 sequence reads: CASSLNVNTEAFF. CDR3 in DNA: TGTGCCAGCAGCTTAAATGTGAACACTGAAGCTTTCTTT.

The chain joins TRBV20-1 to TRBJ2-1, with 12 bases fitting TRBD2. This CDR3 has 15 amino acids. V was pared by 3 bases and J by 4 bases, with 4 bases of the junction left unmatched. CDR1 and CDR2 from the germline V gene are DFQATT and SNEGSKA (reference sequence). This CDR3 reads CSARTSGRSYNEQFF. The CDR3 nucleotides are TGCAGTGCTAGGACTAGCGGGAGAAGTTACAATGAGCAGTTCTTC.

The chain has TRBV4-1 and TRBJ1-4, with D perhaps matching TRBD1 (5 bases). CDR1 is MGHRA, CDR2 YSYEKL, per germline. The CDR3 is 14 residues long. The V and J ends lost 4 bases and 11 bases respectively, with 17 bases between them. The CDR3 DNA is TGCGCCAGCAGCCCGGGGACCGAACGAAATAAACTGTTTTTT. This translates into CASSPGTERNKLFF.

The table lists this clonotype with many counts. V usage is TRBV20-1 and J usage is TRBJ1-4; D is ambiguous. From germline, CDR1 is DFQATT and CDR2 SNEGSKA (reference sequence). Trimming stripped 1 base from V and 4 bases from J, with 7 bases between. There are 13 residues in the CDR3. CDR3 sequence: CSARVVHNEKLFF. CDR3 nucleotide sequence: TGCAGTGCTAGAGTCGTACATAATGAAAAACTGTTTTTT.

The genes are TRBV9 and TRBJ1-6, with unresolved D. Per germline, CDR1 SGDLS and CDR2 YYNGEE. V was cut by 4 bases and J by 10 bases, with 15 bases left in between. CDR3 length: 14 residues. CDR3 bases: TGTGCCAGCAGCCAGAACTGGGTTGGATCACCCCTCCACTTT. It codes for CASSQNWVGSPLHF.

J is TRBJ2-1 and V is TRBV20-1; 14 positions match TRBD2. Germline CDR1 and CDR2: DFQATT and SNEGSKA (reference sequence). CDR3 length equals 16 residues. The V segment lost 0 bases and the J segment 8 bases; nucleotides outside the gene matches: 6. This chain's CDR3 is CSAREHGTSGSHEQFF. The CDR3 DNA reads TGCAGTGCTAGAGAGCATGGGACTAGCGGGAGCCATGAGCAGTTCTTC.

This clonotype was observed at least ten times. The chain uses TRBV6-5 and TRBJ2-7; possibly TRBD2 for D (5 bases). Per the germline V gene, CDR1 is MNHEY and CDR2 is SVGAGI. Deletions cut 1 base from V and 3 bases from J, with 13 bases between. CDR3 length: 15 residues. Here the CDR3 DNA reads TGTGCCAGCAGTTACTACCGGGATTTCGACTACGAGCAGTACTTC. Translated, it gives CASSYYRDFDYEQYF.

This clonotype was recorded only once. This sequence joins TRBV5-1 and TRBJ2-3; 9 bases fit TRBD1. The CDR3 extends over 15 amino acids. V was clipped by 4 bases and J by 0 bases; unmatched bases: 3. CDR1 and CDR2 from the germline V gene are SGHRS and YFSETQ. The CDR3: CASSGTGPSTDTQYF. For the CDR3, the DNA is TGCGCCAGCAGCGGGACAGGGCCTAGCACAGATACGCAGTATTTT.

This clonotype was picked up a small number of times. The rearrangement links TRBV20-1 to TRBJ1-1; D is undetermined. With 5 bases removed from V and 0 bases from J, the gap between germline ends came to 13 bases. In germline, CDR1 is DFQATT, CDR2 SNEGSKA (reference sequence). The CDR3 covers 14 residues. Here the CDR3 DNA reads TGCAGTGCTTTCTCTGGGTCTCTGAACACTGAAGCTTTCTTT. It is translated as CSAFSGSLNTEAFF.

V gene TRBV6-2 or TRBV6-3 combines with J gene TRBJ2-5; TRBD2 aligns across 7 bases. The CDR3 has 14 amino acids. After removal of 2 bases from V and 5 bases from J, the junction contained 5 bases not matched to a gene. From germline, CDR1 is MNHEY and CDR2 SVGEGT. CDR3 residues: CASSYLGEGETQYF. In nucleotides, the CDR3 is TGTGCCAGCAGTTACCTGGGGGAGGGTGAGACCCAGTACTTC.

This rearrangement joins TRBV7-9 to TRBJ2-1; 9 positions match TRBD2. CDR3 length: 17 amino acids. The V and J ends lost 4 bases and 1 base, in that order; junction bases with no gene match: 8. Germline CDR1 reads SEHNR; CDR2 reads FQNEAQ (reference sequence). The CDR3 region is CASSSRGGGASYNEQFF. DNA for the CDR3: TGTGCCAGCAGCTCACGCGGCGGGGGGGCATCCTACAATGAGCAGTTCTTC.

This clonotype was picked up many times. The V and J genes are TRBV6-1 and TRBJ2-7, with D uncertain. The CDR3 has 15 residues. Germline values: CDR1 MNHNS, CDR2 SASEGT. The germline V and J ends were trimmed by 6 bases and 2 bases, with 17 bases remaining between them. CDR3 region: CASRSSRRRPYEQYF. DNA of the CDR3: TGTGCCAGCAGAAGTAGTCGGCGGAGACCCTACGAGCAGTACTTC.

A few counts support this clonotype. The chain combines TRBV12-3 or TRBV12-4 with TRBJ1-4, with 10 nucleotides matching TRBD1. V was clipped by 6 bases and J by 3 bases; unmatched bases: 4. The CDR3 totals 15 residues. The CDR3 region has the DNA TGTGCCAGCAGAACCGGACAGGGGGCTAATGAAAAACTGTTTTTT. It yields the protein CASRTGQGANEKLFF.

The rearrangement joins TRBV7-9 to TRBJ2-2; D remains ambiguous. This CDR3 has 14 residues. Germline V CDR1 and CDR2: SEHNR, FQNEAQ (reference sequence). V shed 2 bases and J shed 4 bases, with 8 bases lying between them. CDR3 in amino acids: CASSLRGPTGELFF. The CDR3 region has the DNA TGTGCCAGCAGCTTAAGAGGACCCACCGGGGAGCTGTTTTTT. Drawing the rest from reference TRBV7-9 and TRBJ2-2, the complete variable domain is DTGVSQNPRHKITKRGQNVTFRCDPISEHNRLYWYRQTLGQGPEFLTYFQNEAQLEKSRLLSDRFSAERPKGSFSTLEIQRTEQGDSAMYLCASSLRGPTGELFFGEGSRLTVL.

In this sample, this clonotype turned up many times. The rearrangement joins TRBV2 to TRBJ2-5; tentatively, D is TRBD1 or TRBD2 (5 bases each). This CDR3 is 14 amino acids long. Germline V gene data show CDR1 as SNHLY and CDR2 as FYNNEI. The germline V and J ends were trimmed by 3 bases and 1 base, with 9 bases remaining between them. CDR3 sequence reads: CASSENGAQETQYF. In DNA form, the CDR3 reads TGTGCCAGCAGTGAGAACGGGGCCCAAGAGACCCAGTACTTC.

This clonotype turned up a few times. The chain has TRBV27 and TRBJ1-4; TRBD1 matches at 7 bases. V was clipped by 2 bases and J by 7 bases; unmatched bases: 7. Germline-derived CDR1 and CDR2 are MNHEY and SMNVEV (reference sequence). CDR3 length: 15 residues. CDR3 loop: CASSLRQGWGEKLFF. The CDR3, as DNA: TGTGCCAGCAGTTTACGACAGGGTTGGGGTGAAAAACTGTTTTTT.

The rearrangement joins TRBV5-1 to TRBJ2-3, with 12 bases aligning to TRBD2. The V segment lost 2 bases and the J segment 0 bases; nucleotides outside the gene matches: 4. The CDR3 runs to 17 residues. Per the germline V gene, CDR1 is SGHRS and CDR2 is YFSETQ. CDR3 loop: CASSLGLAGPSTDTQYF. CDR3 bases: TGCGCCAGCAGCTTAGGACTAGCGGGACCTAGCACAGATACGCAGTATTTT.

The sample holds many counts of this clonotype. The chain carries TRBV27 and TRBJ1-6; 8 nucleotides align to TRBD1. With V trimmed by 6 bases and J by 10 bases, 8 bases remained unmatched. Germline V gives CDR1 MNHEY, CDR2 SMNVEV (reference sequence). There are 14 residues in the CDR3. The CDR3 nucleotides read TGTGCCAGCAGCCATAAGACAGGGGTCTCACCCCTCCACTTT. It codes for CASSHKTGVSPLHF.

The sample holds a few counts of this clonotype. The rearrangement uses TRBV7-8 and TRBJ2-7; 7 bases are a match to TRBD1. V trimming: 4 bases; J trimming: 2 bases; junction bases outside the gene matches: 8. Germline loops: CDR1 SGHVS, CDR2 FQNEAQ. This CDR3 comprises 15 residues. CDR3 region: CASSSRDRTAYEQYF. The DNA of the CDR3 is TGTGCCAGCAGCTCCCGGGACAGAACTGCCTACGAGCAGTACTTC.

The V and J genes are TRBV5-6 and TRBJ1-6; D call uncertain. This CDR3 is built from 14 residues. With 3 bases removed from V and 6 bases from J, the gap between germline ends came to 10 bases. CDR1 is SGHDT, CDR2 YYEEEE, per germline. The CDR3 DNA sequence: TGTGCCAGCAGCTGGACGGCACTTAATTCACCCCTCCACTTT. It translates to CASSWTALNSPLHF.